This is a list of T cell receptor beta chains from one sample in a study of control samples from healthy donors and cancer patients. Some clones are missing from TCRdb's copy, which holds only in-frame ones; the method was immunoSEQ multiplex PCR. The table includes fewer than 500,000 clones, 90% detected once. Source material: PBMCs. All receptors derive from a man aged 40-49 years with head and neck cancer. Each CDR3 is given with its conserved first and last residue. The D gene is left open where the match is weak. Part of the rows lack a size; the others show once, few, many or a class for expanded clones.

cdr3_nt cdr3_aa d_call clone_size j_call v_call
TGTGCCAGCAGCCAAGCCCAGGGGGCGAGGTACGAGCAGTACTTC CASSQAQGARYEQYF TRBD1 - TRBJ2-7 TRBV14
TGCGCCAGCAGCCAAGACCGCGACAGGGAGGTTGGTGGCTACACCTTC CASSQDRDREVGGYTF TRBD1 - TRBJ1-2 TRBV4-3
TGTGCCAGCGCACCCCAAGCCCGTTCCCACAATGAGCAGTTCTTC CASAPQARSHNEQFF - - TRBJ2-1 TRBV6-5
TGCAGCGTTCCTGTCGGGGTGGCTGAAAAACTGTTTTTT CSVPVGVAEKLFF - - TRBJ1-4 TRBV29-1
TGTGCCAGCAGACCGAGCGCGAACACCGGGGAGCTGTTTTTT CASRPSANTGELFF - - TRBJ2-2 TRBV7-9
TGTGCCAGCAGCCAAGTATTCGTAGGGTCTGGAAACACCATATATTTT CASSQVFVGSGNTIYF - once TRBJ1-3 TRBV4-2
TGCGCCAGCAGCCAAGAGGCAGGGGTGAGGTTCTCAGTTCAGCCCCAGCATTTT CASSQEAGVRFSVQPQHF - - TRBJ1-5 TRBV4-3
TGTGCCATCAGTCCGGGCCTCGCGATGTATGGCTACACCTTC CAISPGLAMYGYTF - - TRBJ1-2 TRBV10-3
TGTGCCAGCAGCTCCGGACTAGCGGGAGAACGCGAGCAGTACTTC CASSSGLAGEREQYF TRBD2 - TRBJ2-7 TRBV7-2
TGTGCCAGCAGACTGGGGGCTCCCAATGAGCAGTTCTTC CASRLGAPNEQFF - - TRBJ2-1 TRBV6-5
TGTGCCTGGAGTGTTCTAGGCAGGGAAGAGACCCAGTACTTC CAWSVLGREETQYF - - TRBJ2-5 TRBV30